This T cell receptor beta chain stems from a study of spatial heterogeneity in lung cancer. Study-level information: Detection of beta-chain sequences consistently exceeded that of alpha-chain sequences. Raw-read counts averaged over ten per unique TCR and UMI combination. Study conclusions and caveats: Follow-up blood showed ubiquitous expanded tumor TCRs less than blood at resection did.

Many counts were recorded for this clonotype. Its antigen remains unknown. Indicated time point: sample taken at primary tumor resection. Material for sequencing was whole RNA from tumor, nontumor lung or frozen PBMC, left unsorted. The donors were 72 patients with non-small cell lung cancer that was early-stage and untreated. TCRdb used MiXCR to reprocess the 5' RACE reads, holding one entry per CDR3 protein. The sample includes tens of thousands of distinct CDR3 sequences, roughly 4.6% of them seen just once. The CDR3 sequence is 18 residues long. V lost 4 bases to trimming and J lost 0 bases; unmatched junction nucleotides: 11. The germline V gene encodes CDR1 LNHDA and CDR2 SQIVND (reference sequence).

Sequencing used PBMCs, obtained at surgery. The gene calls are TRBV19 and TRBJ2-2, with TRBD1 identical over 7 bases. The TCR comes from a male donor with early-stage non-small cell lung cancer. The CDR3 region has the DNA TGTGCCAGTAGTACCCCCATGACAGGGAGCGCGAACACCGGGGAGCTGTTTTTT. Translation: CASSTPMTGSANTGELFF.